A single sample is the source of the 17 T cell receptor beta chains below, sequenced in a study of cytomegalovirus exposure and HLA in healthy donors (dated by TCRdb to 2016 to 2017). Receptor libraries were prepared by the immunoSEQ multiplex PCR assay. A mixture of 60 forward primers for TCR Vbeta segments and 13 reverse primers for TCR Jbeta segments was used in the multiplex PCR. The source is immuneACCESS, and TCRdb retained only in-frame sequences with V and J called. Part of the clones is not carried over; for the studies checked, unresolved V genes explain less than half of this, and the remainder is unexplained. Recorded for this sample are about 110,000 clones; 75% to 90% of them occurred a single time. The ten largest clones capture around 2% of the sample. The sequenced sample consisted of PBMCs. The receptors stem from a middle-aged man in good health and CMV-seronegative.

The chain employs TRBV25-1 and TRBJ1-6; D remains unclear. Trimming stripped 10 bases from V and 8 bases from J, with 15 bases between. CDR3 length equals 13 residues. Germline assignment: CDR1 MGHDK and CDR2 SYGVNS. The CDR3 region has the DNA TGTGCCACCCCTGACGCCGGGGATTCACCCCTCCACTTT. The encoded protein is CATPDAGDSPLHF.

The chain employs TRBV5-1 and TRBJ2-7; 7 bases match TRBD2. CDR3 length equals 14 residues. V lost 1 base and J lost 5; bases outside the gene matches: 6. In germline, CDR1 is SGHRS, CDR2 YFSETQ. The CDR3 DNA is TGCGCCAGCAGCTTGATCCAGGGAGGGAACGAGCAGTACTTC. It specifies CASSLIQGGNEQYF.

The rearrangement uses TRBV5-1 and TRBJ1-1; TRBD1 agrees at 9 bases. CDR3 size: 13 residues. Germline CDR1 reads SGHRS; CDR2 reads YFSETQ. The V gene end was trimmed by 4 bases and the J gene end by 3 bases; junction bases not matched to a gene: 1. The CDR3: CASSRDRDTEAFF. CDR3 bases: TGCGCCAGCAGCCGGGACAGGGACACTGAAGCTTTCTTT.

The V gene is TRBV4-1, the J gene TRBJ1-2; 8 nucleotides agree with TRBD1. Trimming removed 1 base from V and 2 bases from J; junction bases left unmatched: 6. This CDR3 has 16 residues. Germline V CDR1 and CDR2: MGHRA, YSYEKL. CDR3 sequence: CASSQGRGPPNYGYTF. DNA for the CDR3: TGCGCCAGCAGCCAAGGCAGGGGGCCCCCAAACTATGGCTACACCTTC.

This clone was recorded only once. The chain has TRBV10-3 and TRBJ2-7, with 7 bases identical to TRBD1. This CDR3 is 12 amino acids long. The germline V gene has CDR1 ENHRY and CDR2 SYGVKD. The ends lost 8 bases at V and 2 bases at J; junction bases unmatched: 3. CDR3 region: CAIPGQTYEQYF. The CDR3 DNA reads TGTGCCATCCCGGGACAGACCTACGAGCAGTACTTC.

The chain couples TRBV4-1 to TRBJ1-5; D is undetermined. Between the trimmed V and J ends, which lost 4 bases and 3 bases, there was a span of 19 bases. The CDR3 covers 17 residues. The germline V gene has CDR1 MGHRA and CDR2 YSYEKL. CDR3 nucleotides: TGCGCCAGCAGCCCCCCGGGAATGGTAGGATTCAATCAGCCCCAGCATTTT. Its protein is CASSPPGMVGFNQPQHF.

V and J are TRBV30 and TRBJ2-1, with D maybe TRBD1 (5 bases). V lost 2 bases, J lost 9 bases, and 17 bases lay in between. Germline CDR1 is GTSNPN and CDR2 is SVGIG (reference sequence). The CDR3 runs to 14 residues. CDR3 bases: TGTGCCTGGAGTTCGGCCAGGGAAAGGGGTGAGCAGTTCTTC. This translates into CAWSSARERGEQFF.

The chain joins TRBV9 to TRBJ2-3; TRBD2 aligns across 7 bases. CDR1 SGDLS and CDR2 YYNGEE come from the germline V gene. J was trimmed by 3 bases and V by 6 bases; bases with no gene match: 7. The CDR3 consists of 14 residues. DNA of the CDR3: TGTGCCAGCACCATCGCGGGGGAAACAGATACGCAGTATTTT. It translates to CASTIAGETDTQYF.

V usage is TRBV30 and J usage is TRBJ1-1; tentatively, D is TRBD1 (5 bases). CDR1 and CDR2 from the germline V gene are GTSNPN and SVGIG (reference sequence). The length of the CDR3 is 11 residues. Trimming cost V 1 base and J 8 bases, with 8 bases left between them. The DNA for the CDR3 is TGTGCCTGGAGTGGGACACTAGAAGCTTTCTTT. Protein product: CAWSGTLEAFF.

The CDR3 DNA is TGTGCCAGCAGCTTGCGGGGTAGCGGCACAGATACGCAGTATTTT. This translates into CASSLRGSGTDTQYF. The chain couples TRBV5-6 to TRBJ2-3; perhaps TRBD2 as D (5 bases). Looked up from germline, CDR1 is SGHDT and CDR2 is YYEEEE. V shed 1 base and J shed 1 base, with 10 bases lying between them. The CDR3 has 15 residues.

The chain uses TRBV5-1 and TRBJ2-1; TRBD1 might be the D (6 bases). V lost 4 bases and J 14 bases, leaving 19 bases between the germline ends. The length of the CDR3 is 13 residues. Germline V CDR1 and CDR2: SGHRS, YFSETQ. The CDR3 reads CASSPGTSWGKFF. The CDR3 nucleotides are TGCGCCAGCAGCCCCGGGACATCCTGGGGAAAGTTCTTC.

For the CDR3, the DNA is TGTGCCAGCGGACGGGCGGGGGTGGAGACCCAGTACTTC. Encoded protein: CASGRAGVETQYF. The J gene is TRBJ2-5, the V gene TRBV19; 7 positions match TRBD2. J gave up 5 bases and V 9 bases, and 9 bases lay outside the gene matches. The CDR3 loop spans 13 amino acids. Germline-derived CDR1 and CDR2 are LNHDA and SQIVND (reference sequence).

The rearrangement uses TRBV29-1 and TRBJ1-2; TRBD1 aligns across 8 bases. Trimming took 5 bases from V and 11 from J; bases not matched to a gene: 7. Germline CDR1 is SQVTM and CDR2 is ANQGSEA. The CDR3 runs to 11 residues. The DNA of the CDR3 is TGCAGCGTTTCCGACAGGGGAGAATACACCTTC. Encoded protein: CSVSDRGEYTF.

A single count supports this clone. The V and J genes are TRBV9 and TRBJ2-3; TRBD2 aligns across 9 bases. Looked up from germline, CDR1 is SGDLS and CDR2 is YYNGEE. The CDR3 extends over 18 amino acids. The ends lost 0 bases at V and 0 bases at J; junction bases unmatched: 8. The CDR3 loop reads CASSVAGSSGASTDTQYF. CDR3 DNA sequence: TGTGCCAGCAGCGTAGCAGGGTCTAGCGGGGCTAGCACAGATACGCAGTATTTT.

This rearrangement joins TRBV18 to TRBJ2-3; D is uncertain. Trimming left V 3 bases short and J 1 base short, with 8 bases between. CDR1 is KGHSH and CDR2 is LQKENI in the germline V gene. CDR3 length: 14 residues. The CDR3 spells CASSPNEGTDTQYF. The CDR3 DNA reads as TGTGCCAGCTCACCGAATGAGGGCACAGATACGCAGTATTTT. The full variable domain, in which reference TRBV18 and TRBJ2-3 provide the parts outside the CDR3, is NAGVMQNPRHLVRRRGQEARLRCSPMKGHSHVYWYRQLPEEGLKFMVYLQKENIIDESGMPKERFSAEFPKEGPSILRIQQVVRGDSAAYFCASSPNEGTDTQYFGPGTRLTVL.

This rearrangement joins TRBV7-6 to TRBJ2-7; weak D call: TRBD1 (6 bases). V was pared by 8 bases and J by 5 bases, with 19 bases between. CDR1 and CDR2 from the germline V gene are SGHVS and FNYEAQ. The CDR3 sequence is 14 residues long. CDR3: CASSTGTIPHEQYF. In DNA, the CDR3 is TGTGCCAGCTCAACCGGGACAATCCCTCACGAGCAGTACTTC.

The V and J genes are TRBV13 and TRBJ2-2; TRBD2 matches at 11 bases. The CDR3 contains 15 residues. V lost 5 bases to trimming and J lost 5 bases; unmatched junction nucleotides: 4. CDR1 and CDR2 (germline): PRHDT, FYEKMQ (reference sequence). CDR3 in DNA: TGTGCCAGCAGCCTACTAGCGGGGGATACCGGGGAGCTGTTTTTT. Translated: CASSLLAGDTGELFF.